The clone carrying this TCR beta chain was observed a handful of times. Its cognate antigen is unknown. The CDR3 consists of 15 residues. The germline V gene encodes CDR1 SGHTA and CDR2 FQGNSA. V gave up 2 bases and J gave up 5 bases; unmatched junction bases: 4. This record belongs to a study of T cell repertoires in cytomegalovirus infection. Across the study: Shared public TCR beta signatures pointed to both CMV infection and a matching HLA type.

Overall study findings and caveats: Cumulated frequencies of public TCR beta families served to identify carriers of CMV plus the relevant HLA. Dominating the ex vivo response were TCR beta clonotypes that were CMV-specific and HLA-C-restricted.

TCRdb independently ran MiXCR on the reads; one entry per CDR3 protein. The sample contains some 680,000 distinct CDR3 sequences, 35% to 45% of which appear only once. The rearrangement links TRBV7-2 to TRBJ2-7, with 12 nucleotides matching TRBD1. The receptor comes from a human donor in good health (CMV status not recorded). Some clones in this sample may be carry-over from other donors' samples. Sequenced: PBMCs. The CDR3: CASSLFGTGGDEQYF. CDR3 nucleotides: TGTGCCAGCAGCTTATTCGGGACAGGGGGCGACGAGCAGTACTTC.